The T cell receptor (beta chain) under discussion was sequenced for a study of shared clonotypes between healthy human individuals. J was trimmed by 9 bases and V by 0 bases; bases with no gene match: 14. CDR1 is GTSNPN, CDR2 SVGIG, per germline (reference sequence). The CDR3 spans 16 residues. Here immunoSEQ multiplex PCR was the method, and the copy in TCRdb shows in-frame clones only, minus some. The repertoire holds over 2 million clones, with over 85% as singletons. Sequencing was performed on naive CD4+ T cells sorted from blood. Described subset: CD45RA+ positively selected. This TCR was recovered from a man younger than 30 in good health. The chain carries TRBV30 and TRBJ2-1; 7 bases are a match to TRBD1. This chain's CDR3 is CAWSVTGVKPLGEQFF. DNA of the CDR3: TGTGCCTGGAGTGTAACAGGGGTGAAACCTCTGGGTGAGCAGTTCTTC.